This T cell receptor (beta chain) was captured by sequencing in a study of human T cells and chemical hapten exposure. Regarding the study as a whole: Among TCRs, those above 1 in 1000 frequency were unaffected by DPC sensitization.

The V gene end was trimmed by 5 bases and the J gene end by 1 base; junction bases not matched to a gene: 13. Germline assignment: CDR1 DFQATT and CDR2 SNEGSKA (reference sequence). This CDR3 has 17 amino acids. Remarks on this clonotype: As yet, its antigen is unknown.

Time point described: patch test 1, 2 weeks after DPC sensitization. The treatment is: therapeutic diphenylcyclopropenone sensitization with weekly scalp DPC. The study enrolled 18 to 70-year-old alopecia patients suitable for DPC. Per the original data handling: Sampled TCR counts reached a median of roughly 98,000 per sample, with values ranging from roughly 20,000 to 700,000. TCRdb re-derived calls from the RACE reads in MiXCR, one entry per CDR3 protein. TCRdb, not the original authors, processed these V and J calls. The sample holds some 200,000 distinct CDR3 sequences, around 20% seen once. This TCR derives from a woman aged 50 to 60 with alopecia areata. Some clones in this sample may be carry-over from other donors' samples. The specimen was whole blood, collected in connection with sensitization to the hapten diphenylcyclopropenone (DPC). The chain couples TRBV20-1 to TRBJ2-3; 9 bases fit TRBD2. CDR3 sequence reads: CSAPRIGLAGRTDTQYF. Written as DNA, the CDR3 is TGCAGTGCTCCGAGAATTGGGCTAGCGGGGCGCACAGATACGCAGTATTTT.